This T cell receptor beta chain was observed in a study of T cell responses to AZD1222 COVID-19 vaccine. The CDR3 runs 16 residues. From germline, CDR1 is LNHDA and CDR2 SQIVND (reference sequence). Trimming stripped 5 bases from V and 1 base from J, with 15 bases between. Sequenced by immunoSEQ multiplex PCR; TCRdb stores in-frame clones only, minus some. The sample holds 150,000 or so clones; about nine tenths are singletons and the top ten take 6.9%. The study's findings and limits: Clonal diversity was possibly underestimated; the donors were predominantly white British and more often female.

This clone was recorded once. Its specificity is not known. This sequence was found in an adult in good health. Sample: peripheral blood, taken on day 0 of AZD1222 vaccination. This chain links TRBV19 with TRBJ1-5; D gene ambiguous. The CDR3 reads CASSLKGIGSNQPQHF. In DNA, the CDR3 is TGTGCCAGTAGTCTAAAGGGTATTGGAAGCAATCAGCCCCAGCATTTT. Full variable domain (remainder filled in from reference TRBV19 and TRBJ1-5): DGGITQSPKYLFRKEGQNVTLSCEQNLNHDAMYWYRQDPGQGLRLIYYSQIVNDFQKGDIAEGYSVSREKKESFPLTVTSAQKNPTAFYLCASSLKGIGSNQPQHFGDGTRLSIL.